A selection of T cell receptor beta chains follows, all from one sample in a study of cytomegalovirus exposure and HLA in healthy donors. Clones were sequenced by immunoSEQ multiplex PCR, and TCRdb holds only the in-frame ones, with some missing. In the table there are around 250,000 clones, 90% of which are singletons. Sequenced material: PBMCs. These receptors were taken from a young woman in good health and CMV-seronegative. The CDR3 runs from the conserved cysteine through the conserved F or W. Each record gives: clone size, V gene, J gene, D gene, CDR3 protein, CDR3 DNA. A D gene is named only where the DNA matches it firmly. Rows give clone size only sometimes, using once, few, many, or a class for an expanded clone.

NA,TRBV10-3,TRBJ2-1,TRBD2,CAISERTSGGNEQFF,TGTGCCATCAGTGAGAGGACTAGCGGGGGCAATGAGCAGTTCTTC
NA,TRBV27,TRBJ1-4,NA,CASSLSTRVGKLFF,TGTGCCAGCAGTTTATCGACCAGGGTCGGCAAACTGTTTTTT
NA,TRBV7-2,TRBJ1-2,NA,CASSSSYGGAGYGYTF,TGTGCCAGCAGCTCCTCCTACGGAGGGGCCGGCTATGGCTACACCTTC
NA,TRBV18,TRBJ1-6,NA,CASSPQRGNPYNSPLHF,TGTGCCAGCTCACCTCAACGGGGGAATCCCTATAATTCACCCCTCCACTTT
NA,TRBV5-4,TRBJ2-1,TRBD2,CASSGRGGYNEQFF,TGTGCCAGCAGCGGACGGGGGGGCTACAATGAGCAGTTCTTC
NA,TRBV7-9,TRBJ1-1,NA,CASGRGYTEAFF,TGTGCCAGCGGCAGGGGATACACTGAAGCTTTCTTT
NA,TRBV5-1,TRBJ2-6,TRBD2,CASSLGLAGGSGANVLTF,TGCGCCAGCAGCTTGGGACTAGCGGGGGGCTCTGGGGCCAACGTCCTGACTTTC
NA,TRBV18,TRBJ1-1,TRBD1,CASSPGTGGHGNTEAFF,TGTGCCAGCTCACCCGGGACAGGGGGGCATGGGAACACTGAAGCTTTCTTT
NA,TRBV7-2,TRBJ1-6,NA,CASSGGVNSPLHF,TGTGCCAGCAGCGGGGGGGTGAATTCACCCCTCCACTTT
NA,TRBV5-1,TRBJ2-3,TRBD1,CASSLGTGEAQYF,TGCGCCAGCAGCTTAGGGACAGGCGAGGCGCAGTATTTT
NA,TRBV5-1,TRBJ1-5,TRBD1,CASSLAGQGNQPQHF,TGCGCCAGCAGCTTGGCGGGACAGGGCAATCAGCCCCAGCATTTT
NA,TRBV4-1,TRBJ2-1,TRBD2,CASSRQDRVLAAGGEQFF,TGCGCCAGCAGCCGCCAAGATAGGGTCCTAGCGGCTGGAGGTGAGCAGTTCTTC
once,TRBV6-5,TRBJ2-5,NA,CASSYGGAWETQYF,TGTGCCAGCAGTTACGGGGGGGCTTGGGAGACCCAGTACTTC
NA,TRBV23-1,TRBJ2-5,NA,CAGREGAAETQYF,TGCGCCGGACGGGAGGGGGCAGCAGAGACCCAGTACTTC
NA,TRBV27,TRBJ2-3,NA,CASSLIQGTDTQYF,TGTGCCAGCAGTTTAATACAGGGCACAGATACGCAGTATTTT
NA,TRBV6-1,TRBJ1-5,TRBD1,CASSGYRDRGNQPQHF,TGTGCCAGCAGTGGATACCGGGACAGGGGTAATCAGCCCCAGCATTTT
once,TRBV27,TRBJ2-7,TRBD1,CASSLSGTGSSYEQYF,TGTGCCAGCAGCTTATCCGGGACAGGGAGCTCCTACGAGCAGTACTTC
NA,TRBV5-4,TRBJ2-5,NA,CASSLDNIGQPGETQYF,TGTGCCAGCAGCTTGGATAACATAGGACAGCCCGGAGAGACCCAGTACTTC
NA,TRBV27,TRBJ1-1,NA,CASSLSPGPATEAFF,TGTGCCAGCAGTTTATCGCCAGGGCCAGCCACTGAAGCTTTCTTT
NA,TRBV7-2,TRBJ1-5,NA,CASSPATGVHSNQPQHF,TGTGCCAGCAGCCCGGCGACAGGTGTTCATAGCAATCAGCCCCAGCATTTT
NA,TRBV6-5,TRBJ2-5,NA,CASSYGAGENSQYF,TGTGCCAGCAGTTACGGGGCAGGGGAAAACTCCCAGTACTTC
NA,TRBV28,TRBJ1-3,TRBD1,CASSSTGESSGNTIYF,TGTGCCAGCAGTTCGACAGGGGAATCGTCTGGAAACACCATATATTTT
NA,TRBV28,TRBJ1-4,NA,CASSSSGGISEKLFF,TGTGCCAGCAGTTCCAGCGGCGGGATTTCGGAAAAACTGTTTTTT
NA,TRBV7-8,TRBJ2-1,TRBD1,CASSLLQGSVEQFF,TGTGCCAGCAGCTTACTACAGGGGTCGGTTGAGCAGTTCTTC
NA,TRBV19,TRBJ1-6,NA,CASSVGLNSPLHF,TGTGCCAGTAGTGTGGGGCTGAATTCACCCCTCCACTTT
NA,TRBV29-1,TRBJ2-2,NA,CSVGSENTGELFF,TGCAGCGTTGGCTCAGAGAACACCGGGGAGCTGTTTTTT
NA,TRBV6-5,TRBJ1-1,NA,CASIAYHTGPTEAFF,TGTGCCAGCATCGCTTATCACACAGGGCCGACTGAAGCTTTCTTT
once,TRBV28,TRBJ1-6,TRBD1,CASSLTGTEVSPLHF,TGTGCCAGCAGTTTGACCGGGACAGAGGTTTCACCCCTCCACTTT
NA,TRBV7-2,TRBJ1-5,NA,CVSSLVAGSNQPQHF,TGTGTCAGCAGCTTAGTGGCAGGGAGCAATCAGCCCCAGCATTTT
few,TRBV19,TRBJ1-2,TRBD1,CASSTQGQGYGYTF,TGTGCCAGTAGTACTCAAGGACAGGGCTATGGCTACACCTTC
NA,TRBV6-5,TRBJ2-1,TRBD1,CASMTQGSSYNEQFF,TGTGCCAGCATGACACAGGGGAGCTCCTACAATGAGCAGTTCTTC
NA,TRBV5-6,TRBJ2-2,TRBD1,CASSIGQGWAGELFF,TGTGCCAGCAGCATCGGACAGGGCTGGGCGGGGGAGCTGTTTTTT
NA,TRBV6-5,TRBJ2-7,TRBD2,CASRPAGGSYEQYF,TGTGCCAGCAGACCCGCGGGGGGCTCCTACGAGCAGTACTTC
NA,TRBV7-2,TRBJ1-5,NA,CASSLGHLSNQPQHF,TGTGCCAGCAGCCTGGGACACCTAAGCAATCAGCCCCAGCATTTT
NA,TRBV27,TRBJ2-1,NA,CASSRYSGNEQFF,TGTGCCAGCAGCCGCTATAGCGGCAATGAGCAGTTCTTC
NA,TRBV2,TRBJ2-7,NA,CASSRRFDYEQYF,TGTGCCAGCAGCCGCAGGTTTGATTACGAGCAGTACTTC
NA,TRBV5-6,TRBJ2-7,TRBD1,CASSATVRDSRRYF,TGTGCCAGCAGCGCTACCGTGAGGGACAGCAGAAGGTACTTC